This T cell receptor beta chain was retrieved from a study of early stage breast cancer tumors. Each sample had two DNA replicates, about 0.5 ug blood or roughly 1.4 ug tissue. Clones were read by immunoSEQ multiplex PCR, and TCRdb kept only the in-frame ones, dropping some. The table shows about 51,000 clones, with about 77% occurring only once. Material for sequencing was blood. The source of this sequence is a person aged 35-49 years with breast cancer.

The CDR3 DNA follows: TGTGCTAGTGGTCGAACGGGACAAAGCTACGAGCAGTACTTC. Amino acid sequence: CASGRTGQSYEQYF. The V call is TRBV12-5, the J call TRBJ2-7, with D possibly matching TRBD1 (6 bases). V was clipped by 5 bases and J by 3 bases, with 14 bases between them. This CDR3 has 14 residues. Germline V CDR1 and CDR2: LGHNT, FRNRAP.